The source of this TCR beta chain is a study of PD-1 blockade in mismatch repair-deficient tumors. TCRdb's copy holds only in-frame clones and misses some; the assay was immunoSEQ multiplex PCR. The data show around 100,000 clones, with 82% seen just once and around 6.6% held by the top ten. The CDR3 length is 13 residues. Germline V gives CDR1 MNHEY, CDR2 SVGAGI. V dropped 2 bases and J dropped 3 bases, with 8 bases sitting between them. The TCR sequence derives from an adult with mismatch repair-deficient cancer. The specimen comprised peripheral blood, sampled approximately 36 weeks after starting pembrolizumab. The chain combines TRBV6-5 with TRBJ2-7; no clear D. CDR3 DNA sequence: TGTGCCAGCAGTTACCGGGCGCACTACGAGCAGTACTTC. It encodes CASSYRAHYEQYF.